The sequence of this T cell receptor (beta chain) was determined in a study of PD-1 blockade in classical Hodgkin lymphoma. Trimming took off 2 bases at V and 10 bases at J, with 8 bases between the two ends. There are 11 residues in the CDR3. The germline V gene encodes CDR1 MNHNY and CDR2 SVGAGI (reference sequence). TCRdb's copy holds only in-frame clones and misses some; the assay was immunoSEQ multiplex PCR. The sample includes some 21,000 clones, roughly 75% of them seen just once. General study findings and limits: Newly diagnosed patients were reported to start with lower TCR diversity than healthy donors. Causes of the repertoire differences remain undefined, possibly disease activity or prior therapy.

All trial patients relapsed after autologous stem cell transplantation. Comment on this clone: Antigen unknown.

The starting material was peripheral blood mononuclear cells (PBMCs), obtained before the second cycle of nivolumab. The receptor was isolated from a human donor with classical Hodgkin lymphoma. The chain is built from TRBV6-6 and TRBJ2-5; D possibly corresponds to TRBD2 (6 bases). CDR3: CASSYRGGQYF. CDR3 nucleotide sequence: TGTGCCAGCAGTTACAGGGGAGGCCAGTACTTC.